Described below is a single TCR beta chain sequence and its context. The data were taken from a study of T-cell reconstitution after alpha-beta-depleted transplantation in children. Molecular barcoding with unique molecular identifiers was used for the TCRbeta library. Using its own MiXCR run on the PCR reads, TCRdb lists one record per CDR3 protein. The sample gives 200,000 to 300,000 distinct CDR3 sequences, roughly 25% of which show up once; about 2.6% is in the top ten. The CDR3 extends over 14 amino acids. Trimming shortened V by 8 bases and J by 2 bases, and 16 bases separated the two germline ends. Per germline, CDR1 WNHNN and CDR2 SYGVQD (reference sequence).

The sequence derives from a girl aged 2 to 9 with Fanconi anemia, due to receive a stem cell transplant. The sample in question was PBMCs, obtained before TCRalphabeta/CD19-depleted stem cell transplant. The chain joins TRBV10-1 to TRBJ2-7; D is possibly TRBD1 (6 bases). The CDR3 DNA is TGCGCCAGCGGTACTCGGGACATAACCTACGAGCAGTACTTC. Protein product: CASGTRDITYEQYF.